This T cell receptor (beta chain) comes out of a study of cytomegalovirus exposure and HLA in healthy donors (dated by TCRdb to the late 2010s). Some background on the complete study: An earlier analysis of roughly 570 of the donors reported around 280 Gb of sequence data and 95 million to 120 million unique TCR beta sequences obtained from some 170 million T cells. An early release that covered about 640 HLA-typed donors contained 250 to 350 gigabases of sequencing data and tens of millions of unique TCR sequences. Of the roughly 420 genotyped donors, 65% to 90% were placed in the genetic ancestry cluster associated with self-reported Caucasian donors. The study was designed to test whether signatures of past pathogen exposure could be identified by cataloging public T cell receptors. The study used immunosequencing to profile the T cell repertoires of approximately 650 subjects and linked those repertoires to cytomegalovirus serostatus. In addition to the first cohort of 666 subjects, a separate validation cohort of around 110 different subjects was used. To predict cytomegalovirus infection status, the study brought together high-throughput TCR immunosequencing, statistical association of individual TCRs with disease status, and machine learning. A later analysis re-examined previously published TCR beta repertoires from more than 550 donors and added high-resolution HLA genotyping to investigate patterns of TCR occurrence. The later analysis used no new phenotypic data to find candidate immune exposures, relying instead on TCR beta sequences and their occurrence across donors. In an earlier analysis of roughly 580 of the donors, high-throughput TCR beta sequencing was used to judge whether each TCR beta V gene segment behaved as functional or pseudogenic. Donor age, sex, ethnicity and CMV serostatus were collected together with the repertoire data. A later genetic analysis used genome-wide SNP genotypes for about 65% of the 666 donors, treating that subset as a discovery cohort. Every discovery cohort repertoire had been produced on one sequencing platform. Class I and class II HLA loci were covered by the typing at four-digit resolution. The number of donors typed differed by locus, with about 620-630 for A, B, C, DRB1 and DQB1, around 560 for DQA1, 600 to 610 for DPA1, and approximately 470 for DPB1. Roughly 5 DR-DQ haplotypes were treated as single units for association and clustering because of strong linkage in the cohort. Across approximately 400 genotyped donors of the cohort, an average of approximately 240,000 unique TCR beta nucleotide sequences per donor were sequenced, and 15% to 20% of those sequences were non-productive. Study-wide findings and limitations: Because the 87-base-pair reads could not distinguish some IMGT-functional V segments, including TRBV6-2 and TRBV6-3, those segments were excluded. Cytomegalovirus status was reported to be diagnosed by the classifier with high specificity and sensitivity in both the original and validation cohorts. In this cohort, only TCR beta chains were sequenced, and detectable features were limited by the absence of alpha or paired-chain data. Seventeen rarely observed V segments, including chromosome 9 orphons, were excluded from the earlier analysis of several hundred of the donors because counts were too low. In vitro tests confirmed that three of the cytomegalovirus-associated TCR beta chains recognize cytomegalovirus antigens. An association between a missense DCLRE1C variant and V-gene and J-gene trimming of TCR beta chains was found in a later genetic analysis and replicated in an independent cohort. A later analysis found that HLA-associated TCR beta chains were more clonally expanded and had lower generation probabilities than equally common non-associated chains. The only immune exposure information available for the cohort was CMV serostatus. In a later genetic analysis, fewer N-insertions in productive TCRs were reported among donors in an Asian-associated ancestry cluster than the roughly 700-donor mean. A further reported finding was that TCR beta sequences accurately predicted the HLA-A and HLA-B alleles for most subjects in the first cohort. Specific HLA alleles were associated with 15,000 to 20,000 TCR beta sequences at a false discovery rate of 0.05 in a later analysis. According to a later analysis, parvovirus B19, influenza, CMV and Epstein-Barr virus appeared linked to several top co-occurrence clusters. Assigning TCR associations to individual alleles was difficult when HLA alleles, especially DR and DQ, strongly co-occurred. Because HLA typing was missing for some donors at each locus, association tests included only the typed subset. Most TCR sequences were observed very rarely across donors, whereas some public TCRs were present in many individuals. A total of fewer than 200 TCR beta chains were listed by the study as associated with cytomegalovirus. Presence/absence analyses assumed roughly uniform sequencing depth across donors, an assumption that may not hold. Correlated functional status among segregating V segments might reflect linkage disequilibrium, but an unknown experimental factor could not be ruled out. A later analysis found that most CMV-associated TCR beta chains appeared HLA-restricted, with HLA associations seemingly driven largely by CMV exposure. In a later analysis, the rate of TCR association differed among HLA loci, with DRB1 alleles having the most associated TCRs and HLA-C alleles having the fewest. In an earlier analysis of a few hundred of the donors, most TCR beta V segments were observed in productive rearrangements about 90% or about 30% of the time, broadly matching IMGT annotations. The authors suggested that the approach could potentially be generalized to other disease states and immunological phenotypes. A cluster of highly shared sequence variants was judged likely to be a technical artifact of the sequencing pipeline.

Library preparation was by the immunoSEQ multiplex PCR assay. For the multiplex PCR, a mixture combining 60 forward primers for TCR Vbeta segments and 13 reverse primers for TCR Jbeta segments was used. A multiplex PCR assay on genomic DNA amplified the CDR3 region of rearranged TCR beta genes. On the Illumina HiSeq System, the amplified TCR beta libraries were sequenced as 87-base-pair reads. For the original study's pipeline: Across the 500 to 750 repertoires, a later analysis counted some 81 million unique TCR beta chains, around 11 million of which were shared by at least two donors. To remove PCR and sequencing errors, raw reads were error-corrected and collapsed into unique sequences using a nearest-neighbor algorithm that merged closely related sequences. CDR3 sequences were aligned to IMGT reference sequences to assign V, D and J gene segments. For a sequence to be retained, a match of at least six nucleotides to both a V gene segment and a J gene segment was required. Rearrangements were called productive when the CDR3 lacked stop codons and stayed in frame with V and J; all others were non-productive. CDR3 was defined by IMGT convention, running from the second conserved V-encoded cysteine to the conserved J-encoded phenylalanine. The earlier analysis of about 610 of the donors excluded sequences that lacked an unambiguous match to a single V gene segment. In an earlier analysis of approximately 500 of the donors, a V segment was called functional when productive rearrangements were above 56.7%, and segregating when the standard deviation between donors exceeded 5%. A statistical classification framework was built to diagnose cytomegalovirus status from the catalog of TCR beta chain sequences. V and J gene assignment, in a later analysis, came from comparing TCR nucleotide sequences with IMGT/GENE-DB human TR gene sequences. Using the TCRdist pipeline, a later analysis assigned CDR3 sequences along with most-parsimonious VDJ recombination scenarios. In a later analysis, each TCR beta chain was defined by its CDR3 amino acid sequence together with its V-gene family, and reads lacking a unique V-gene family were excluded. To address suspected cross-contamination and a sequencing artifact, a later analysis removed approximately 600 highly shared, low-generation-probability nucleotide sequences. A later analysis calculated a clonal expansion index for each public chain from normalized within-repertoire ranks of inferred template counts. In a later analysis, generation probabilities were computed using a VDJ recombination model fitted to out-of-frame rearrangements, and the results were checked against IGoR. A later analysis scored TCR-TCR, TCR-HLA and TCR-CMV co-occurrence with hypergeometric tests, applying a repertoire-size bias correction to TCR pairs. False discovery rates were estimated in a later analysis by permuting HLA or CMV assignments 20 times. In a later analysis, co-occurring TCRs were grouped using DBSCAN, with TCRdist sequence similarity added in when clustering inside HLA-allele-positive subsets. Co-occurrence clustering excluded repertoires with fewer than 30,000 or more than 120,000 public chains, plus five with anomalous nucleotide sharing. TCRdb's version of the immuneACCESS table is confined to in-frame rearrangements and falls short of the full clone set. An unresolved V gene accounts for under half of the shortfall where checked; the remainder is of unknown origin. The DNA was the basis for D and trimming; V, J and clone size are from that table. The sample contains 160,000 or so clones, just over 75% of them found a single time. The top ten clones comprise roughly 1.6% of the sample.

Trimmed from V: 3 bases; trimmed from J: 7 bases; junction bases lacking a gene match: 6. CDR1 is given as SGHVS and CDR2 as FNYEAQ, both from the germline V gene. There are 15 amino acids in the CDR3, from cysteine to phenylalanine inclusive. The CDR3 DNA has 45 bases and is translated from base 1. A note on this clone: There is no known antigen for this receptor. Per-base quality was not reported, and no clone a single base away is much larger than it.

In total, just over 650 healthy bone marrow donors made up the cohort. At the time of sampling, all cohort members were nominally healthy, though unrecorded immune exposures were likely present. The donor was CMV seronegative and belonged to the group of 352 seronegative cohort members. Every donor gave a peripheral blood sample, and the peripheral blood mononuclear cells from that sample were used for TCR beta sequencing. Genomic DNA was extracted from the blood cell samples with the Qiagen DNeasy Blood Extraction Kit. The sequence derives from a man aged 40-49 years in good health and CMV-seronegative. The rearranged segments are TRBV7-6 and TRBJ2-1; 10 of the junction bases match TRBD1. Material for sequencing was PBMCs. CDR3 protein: CASSLGTGVGNEQFF. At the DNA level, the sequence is TGTGCCAGCAGCTTGGGGACAGGGGTGGGAAATGAGCAGTTCTTC.